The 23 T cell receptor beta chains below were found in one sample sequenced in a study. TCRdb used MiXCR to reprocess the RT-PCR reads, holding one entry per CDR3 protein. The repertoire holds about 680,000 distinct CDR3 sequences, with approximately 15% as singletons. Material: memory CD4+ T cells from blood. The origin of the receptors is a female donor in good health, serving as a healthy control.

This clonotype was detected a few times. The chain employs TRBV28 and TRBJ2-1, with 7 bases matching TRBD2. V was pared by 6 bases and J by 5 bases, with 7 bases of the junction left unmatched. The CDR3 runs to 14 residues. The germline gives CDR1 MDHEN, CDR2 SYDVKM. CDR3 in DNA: TGTGCCAGCAGATCTAGCGGAACAAACAATGAGCAGTTCTTC. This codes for CASRSSGTNNEQFF.

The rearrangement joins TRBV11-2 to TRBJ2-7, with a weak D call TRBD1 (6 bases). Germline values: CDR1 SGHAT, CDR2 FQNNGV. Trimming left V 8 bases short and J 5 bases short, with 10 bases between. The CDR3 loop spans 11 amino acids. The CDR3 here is CASFGGHEQYF. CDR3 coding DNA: TGTGCCAGCTTTGGGGGCCACGAGCAGTACTTC.

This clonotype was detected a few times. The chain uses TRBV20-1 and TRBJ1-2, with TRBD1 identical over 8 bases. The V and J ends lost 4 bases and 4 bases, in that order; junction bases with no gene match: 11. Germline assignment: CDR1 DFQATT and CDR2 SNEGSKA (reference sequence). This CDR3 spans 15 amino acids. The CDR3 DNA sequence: TGCAGTGCTAACATCAGGGGGCGAAGCGGCTATGGCTACACCTTC. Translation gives CSANIRGRSGYGYTF.

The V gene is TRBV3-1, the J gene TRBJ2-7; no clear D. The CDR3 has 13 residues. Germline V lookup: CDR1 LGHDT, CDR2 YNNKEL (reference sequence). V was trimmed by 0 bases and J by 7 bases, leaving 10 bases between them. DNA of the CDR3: TGTGCCAGCAGCCAAGATATTAAGAGGGAGCAGTACTTC. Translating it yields CASSQDIKREQYF.

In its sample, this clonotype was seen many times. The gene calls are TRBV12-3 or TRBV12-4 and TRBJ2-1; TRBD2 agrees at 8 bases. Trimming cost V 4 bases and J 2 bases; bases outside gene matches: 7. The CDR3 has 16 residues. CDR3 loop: CASSSISGAPYNEQFF. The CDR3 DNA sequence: TGTGCCAGCAGTTCTATTAGCGGGGCTCCCTACAATGAGCAGTTCTTC.

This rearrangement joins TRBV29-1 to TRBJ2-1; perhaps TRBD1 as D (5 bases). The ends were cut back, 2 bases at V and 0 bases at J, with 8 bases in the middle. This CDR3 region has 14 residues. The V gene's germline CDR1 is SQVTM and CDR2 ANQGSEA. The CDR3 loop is CSVERGYSYNEQFF. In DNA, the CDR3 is TGCAGCGTTGAAAGGGGATACTCCTACAATGAGCAGTTCTTC.

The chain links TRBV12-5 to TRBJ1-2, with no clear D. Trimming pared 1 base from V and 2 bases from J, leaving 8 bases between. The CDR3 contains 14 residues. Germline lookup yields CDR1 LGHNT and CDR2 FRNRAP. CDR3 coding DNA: TGTGCTAGTGGTTTGGGAATTACGAACTATGGCTACACCTTC. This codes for CASGLGITNYGYTF.

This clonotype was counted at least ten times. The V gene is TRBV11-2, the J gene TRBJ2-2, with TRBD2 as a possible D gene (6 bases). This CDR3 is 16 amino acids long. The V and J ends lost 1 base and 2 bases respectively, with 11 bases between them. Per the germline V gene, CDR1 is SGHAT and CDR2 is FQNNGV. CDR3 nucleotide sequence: TGTGCCAGCAGCTTAGTGGCGGGACTTAACACCGGGGAGCTGTTTTTT. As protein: CASSLVAGLNTGELFF.

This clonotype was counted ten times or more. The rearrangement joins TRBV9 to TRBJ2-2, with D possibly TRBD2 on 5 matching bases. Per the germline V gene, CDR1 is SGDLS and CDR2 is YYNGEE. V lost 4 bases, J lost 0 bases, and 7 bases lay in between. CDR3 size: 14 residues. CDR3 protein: CASSSGTNTGELFF. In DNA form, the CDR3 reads TGTGCCAGCAGCTCCGGGACGAACACCGGGGAGCTGTTTTTT. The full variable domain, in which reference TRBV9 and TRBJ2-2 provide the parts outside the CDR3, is DSGVTQTPKHLITATGQRVTLRCSPRSGDLSVYWYQQSLDQGLQFLIQYYNGEERAKGNILERFSAQQFPDLHSELNLSSLELGDSALYFCASSSGTNTGELFFGEGSRLTVL.

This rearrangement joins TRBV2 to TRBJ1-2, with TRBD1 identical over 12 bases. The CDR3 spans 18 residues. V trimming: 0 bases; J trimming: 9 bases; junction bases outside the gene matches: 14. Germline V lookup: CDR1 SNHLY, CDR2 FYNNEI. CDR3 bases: TGTGCCAGCAGTGAAGCAGCGAGGGGGACAGGGGGCCAACTACGCTACACCTTC. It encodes CASSEAARGTGGQLRYTF.

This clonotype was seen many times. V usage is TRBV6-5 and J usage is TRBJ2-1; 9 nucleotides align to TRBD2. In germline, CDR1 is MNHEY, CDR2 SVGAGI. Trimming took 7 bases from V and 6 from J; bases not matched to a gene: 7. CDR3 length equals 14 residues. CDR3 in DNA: TGTGCCAGCACCTTAGCGGGAGCTACCAATGAGCAGTTCTTC. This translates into CASTLAGATNEQFF.

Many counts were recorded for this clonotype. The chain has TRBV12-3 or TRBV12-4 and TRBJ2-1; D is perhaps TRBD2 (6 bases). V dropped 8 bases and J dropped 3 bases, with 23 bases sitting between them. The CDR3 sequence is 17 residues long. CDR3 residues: CASSGTLGRDLYNEQFF. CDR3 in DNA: TGTGCCAGCTCCGGGACCTTAGGGCGGGACCTCTACAATGAGCAGTTCTTC.

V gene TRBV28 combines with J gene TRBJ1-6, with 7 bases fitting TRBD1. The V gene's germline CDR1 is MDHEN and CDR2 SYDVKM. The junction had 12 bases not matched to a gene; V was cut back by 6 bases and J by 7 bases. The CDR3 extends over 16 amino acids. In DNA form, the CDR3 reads TGTGCCAGCAGACCTAGCCTGGGACAGCTGAATTCACCCCTCCACTTT. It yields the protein CASRPSLGQLNSPLHF.

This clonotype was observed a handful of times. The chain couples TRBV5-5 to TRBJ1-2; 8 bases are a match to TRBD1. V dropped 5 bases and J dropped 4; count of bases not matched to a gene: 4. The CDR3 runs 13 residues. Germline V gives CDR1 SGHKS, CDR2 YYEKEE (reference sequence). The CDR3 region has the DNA TGTGCCAGCAGACAGACAGGGGCCTATGGCTACACCTTC. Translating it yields CASRQTGAYGYTF.

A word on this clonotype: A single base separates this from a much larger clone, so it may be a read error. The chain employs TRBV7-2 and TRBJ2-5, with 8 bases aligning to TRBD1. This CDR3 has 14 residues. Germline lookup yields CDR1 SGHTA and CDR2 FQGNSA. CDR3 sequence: CARSLGQAGETQYF. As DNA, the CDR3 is TGTGCCAGAAGCTTGGGACAGGCTGGAGAGACCCAGTACTTC.

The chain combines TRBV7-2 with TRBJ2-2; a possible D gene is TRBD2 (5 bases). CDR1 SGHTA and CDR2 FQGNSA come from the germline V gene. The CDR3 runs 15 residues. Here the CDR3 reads CESSLTSTFKGELFF. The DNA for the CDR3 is TGTGAAAGCAGCTTAACTAGTACTTTTAAAGGGGAGCTGTTTTTT. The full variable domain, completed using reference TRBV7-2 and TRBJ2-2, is GAGVSQSPSNKVTEKGKDVELRCDPISGHTALYWYRQSLGQGLEFLIYFQGNSAPDKSGLPSDRFSAERTGGSVSTLTIQRTQQEDSAVYLCESSLTSTFKGELFFGEGSRLTVL.

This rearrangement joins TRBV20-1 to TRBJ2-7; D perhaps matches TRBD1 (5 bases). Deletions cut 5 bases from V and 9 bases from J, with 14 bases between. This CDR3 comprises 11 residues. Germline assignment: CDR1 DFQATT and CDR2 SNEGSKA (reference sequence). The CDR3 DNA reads TGCAGTGCTGCTCAGGACAAATGGCAGTACTTC. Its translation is CSAAQDKWQYF.

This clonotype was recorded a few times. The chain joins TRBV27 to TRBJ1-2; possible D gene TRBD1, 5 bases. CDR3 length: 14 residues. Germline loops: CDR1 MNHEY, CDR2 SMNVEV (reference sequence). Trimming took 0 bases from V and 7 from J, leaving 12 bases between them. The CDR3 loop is CASSLSPGQRGYTF. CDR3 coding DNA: TGTGCCAGCAGTTTATCTCCAGGGCAGCGTGGCTACACCTTC.

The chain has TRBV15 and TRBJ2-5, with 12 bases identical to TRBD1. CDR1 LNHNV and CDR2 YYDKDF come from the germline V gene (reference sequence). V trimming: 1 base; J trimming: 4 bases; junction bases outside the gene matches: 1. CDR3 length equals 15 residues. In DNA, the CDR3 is TGTGCCACCAGCAGAGGGGGACAGGGGGCAGAGACCCAGTACTTC. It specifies CATSRGGQGAETQYF.

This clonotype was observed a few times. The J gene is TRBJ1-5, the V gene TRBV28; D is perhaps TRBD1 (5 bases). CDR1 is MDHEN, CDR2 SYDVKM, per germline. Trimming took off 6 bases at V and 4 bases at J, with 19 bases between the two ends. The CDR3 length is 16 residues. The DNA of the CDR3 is TGTGCCAGCAGCGCTACACAAGGGGTACCAAATCAGCCCCAGCATTTT. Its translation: CASSATQGVPNQPQHF.

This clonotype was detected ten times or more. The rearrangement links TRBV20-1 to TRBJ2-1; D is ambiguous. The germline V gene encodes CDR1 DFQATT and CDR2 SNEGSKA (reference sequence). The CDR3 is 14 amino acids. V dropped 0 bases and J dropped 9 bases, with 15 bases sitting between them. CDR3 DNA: TGCAGTGCTAGAGATCCGAGAAGCGAGGCTGAGCAGTTCTTC. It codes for CSARDPRSEAEQFF.

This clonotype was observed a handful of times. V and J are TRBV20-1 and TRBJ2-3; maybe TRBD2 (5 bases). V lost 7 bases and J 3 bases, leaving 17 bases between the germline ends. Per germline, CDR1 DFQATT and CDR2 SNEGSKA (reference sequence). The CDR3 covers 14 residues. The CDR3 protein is CSGRARVTTDTQYF. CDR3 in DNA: TGCAGTGGTAGGGCGCGGGTTACGACAGATACGCAGTATTTT.

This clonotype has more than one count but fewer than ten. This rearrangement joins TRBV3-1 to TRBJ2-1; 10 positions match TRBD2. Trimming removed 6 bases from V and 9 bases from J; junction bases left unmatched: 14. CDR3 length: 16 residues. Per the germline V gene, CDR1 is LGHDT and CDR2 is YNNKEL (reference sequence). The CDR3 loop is CASRNLWTSGAGEQFF. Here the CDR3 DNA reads TGTGCCAGCAGAAATCTTTGGACTAGCGGCGCTGGTGAGCAGTTCTTC.